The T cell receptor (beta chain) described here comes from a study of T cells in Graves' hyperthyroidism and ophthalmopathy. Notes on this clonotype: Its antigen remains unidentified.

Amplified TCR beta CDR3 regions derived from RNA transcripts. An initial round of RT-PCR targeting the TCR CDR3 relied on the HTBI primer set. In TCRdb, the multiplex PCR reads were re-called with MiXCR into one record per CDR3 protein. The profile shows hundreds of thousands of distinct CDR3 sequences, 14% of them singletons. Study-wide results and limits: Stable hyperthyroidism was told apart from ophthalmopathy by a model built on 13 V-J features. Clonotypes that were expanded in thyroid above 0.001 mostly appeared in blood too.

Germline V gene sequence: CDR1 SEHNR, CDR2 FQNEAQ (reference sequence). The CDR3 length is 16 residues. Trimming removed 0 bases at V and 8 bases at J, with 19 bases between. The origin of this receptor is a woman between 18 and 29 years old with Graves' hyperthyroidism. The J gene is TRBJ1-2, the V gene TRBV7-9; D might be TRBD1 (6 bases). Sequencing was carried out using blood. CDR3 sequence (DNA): TGTGCCAGCAGCTTAGCCGAGGGGGGGCTGGGGGCCGGCTACACCTTC. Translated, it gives CASSLAEGGLGAGYTF.